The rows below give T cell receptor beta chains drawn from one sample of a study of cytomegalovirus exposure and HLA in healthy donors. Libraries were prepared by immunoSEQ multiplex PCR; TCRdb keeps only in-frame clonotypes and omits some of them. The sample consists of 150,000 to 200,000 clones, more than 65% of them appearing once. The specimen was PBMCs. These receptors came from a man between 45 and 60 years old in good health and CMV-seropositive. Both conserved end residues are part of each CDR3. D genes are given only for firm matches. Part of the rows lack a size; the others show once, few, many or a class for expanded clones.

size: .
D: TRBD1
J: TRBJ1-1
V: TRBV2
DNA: TGTGCCAGCAGTGACAACCGGGACAGGGCTTTGAACACTGAAGCTTTCTTT
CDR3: CASSDNRDRALNTEAFF

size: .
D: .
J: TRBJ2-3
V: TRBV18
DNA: TGTGCCAGCTCACCAATTGGGGGCGGCACAGATACGCAGTATTTT
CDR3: CASSPIGGGTDTQYF

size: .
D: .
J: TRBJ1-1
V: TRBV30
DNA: TGTGCCTGGAGTCCCGGGATTACGGGCACTGAAGCTTTCTTT
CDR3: CAWSPGITGTEAFF

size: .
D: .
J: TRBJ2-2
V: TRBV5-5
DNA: TGTGCCAGCAGCTTGTCCCAGGGATCTATTGACACCGGGGAGCTGTTTTTT
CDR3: CASSLSQGSIDTGELFF

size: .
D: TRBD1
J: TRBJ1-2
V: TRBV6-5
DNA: TGTGCCAGCAGTTACTCCAGGGGGTTTCATGGCTACACCTTC
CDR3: CASSYSRGFHGYTF

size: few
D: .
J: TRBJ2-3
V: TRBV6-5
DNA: TGTGCCAGCAGTTACGGAGGAAATACGCAGTATTTT
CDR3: CASSYGGNTQYF

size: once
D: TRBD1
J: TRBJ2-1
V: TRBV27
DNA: TGTGCCAGCAGGCCGACGACAGGGCGACGCTCCTACAATGAGCAGTTCTTC
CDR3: CASRPTTGRRSYNEQFF

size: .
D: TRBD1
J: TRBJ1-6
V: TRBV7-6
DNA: TGTGCCAGCAGCCCGAGACAGGGTGGTAATTCACCCCTCCACTTT
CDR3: CASSPRQGGNSPLHF

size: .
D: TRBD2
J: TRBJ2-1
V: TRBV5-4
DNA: TGTGCCAGCAGCTTGGGACTAGCGGGCCCCACTGAGCAGTTCTTC
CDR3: CASSLGLAGPTEQFF

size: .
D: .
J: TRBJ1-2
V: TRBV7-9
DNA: TGTGCCAGCAGCCGACAGTATGGCTACACCTTC
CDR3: CASSRQYGYTF

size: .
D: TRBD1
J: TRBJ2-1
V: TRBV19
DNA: TGTGCCAGTAGTTCGGACAGGGGGTCCTACAATGAGCAGTTCTTC
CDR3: CASSSDRGSYNEQFF

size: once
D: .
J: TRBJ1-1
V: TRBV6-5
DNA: TGTGCCAGCAGTTACCTTTCTACAGGGATAGCTGAAGCTTTCTTT
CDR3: CASSYLSTGIAEAFF

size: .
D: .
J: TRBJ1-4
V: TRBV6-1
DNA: TGTGCCAGCAGTGAAGCTCACTCAGGAAAACTGTTTTTT
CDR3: CASSEAHSGKLFF

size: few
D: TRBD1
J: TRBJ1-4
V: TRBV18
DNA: TGTGCCAGCTCGGGAAGGACAGGGTCTAATGAAAAACTGTTTTTT
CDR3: CASSGRTGSNEKLFF

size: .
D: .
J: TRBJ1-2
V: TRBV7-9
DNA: TGTGCCAGCAGCTTAGTTGGGAGAACTAACTATGGCTACACCTTC
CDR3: CASSLVGRTNYGYTF

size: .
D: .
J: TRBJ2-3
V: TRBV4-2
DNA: TGTGCCAGCAGCCAAAGACACGGTACGGGAGCAGATACGCAGTATTTT
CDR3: CASSQRHGTGADTQYF

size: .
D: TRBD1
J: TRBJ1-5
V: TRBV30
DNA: TGTGCCTGGAGCCCCCTTGGGACAGGGGATCAGCCCCAGCATTTT
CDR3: CAWSPLGTGDQPQHF

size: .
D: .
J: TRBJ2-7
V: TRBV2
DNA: TGTGCCAGCGGGGACTCAACCTACGAGCAGTACTTC
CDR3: CASGDSTYEQYF

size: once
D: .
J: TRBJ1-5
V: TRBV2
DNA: TGTGCCAGCAGCGAAACAGCAAATCAGCCCCAGCATTTT
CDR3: CASSETANQPQHF

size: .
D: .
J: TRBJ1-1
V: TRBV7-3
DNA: TGTGCCAGCAGCTTAAGCCAGGGCTCTACTGAAGCTTTCTTT
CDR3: CASSLSQGSTEAFF

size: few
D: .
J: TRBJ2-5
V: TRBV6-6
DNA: TGTGCCAGCAGTTATGGGCCCGACATCCAAGAGACCCAGTACTTC
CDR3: CASSYGPDIQETQYF

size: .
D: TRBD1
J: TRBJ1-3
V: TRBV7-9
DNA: TGTTCCAGCAGCTTAGGGGGACAGGGACCTGGAAACACCATATATTTT
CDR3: CSSSLGGQGPGNTIYF

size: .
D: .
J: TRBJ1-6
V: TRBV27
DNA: TGTGCCAGCAGTACAGGGATTAATTCACCCCTCCACTTT
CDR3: CASSTGINSPLHF

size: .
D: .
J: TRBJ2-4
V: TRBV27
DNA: TGTGCCAGCAGTTTCCAGGCGGGTCCGGGCATTCAGTACTTC
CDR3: CASSFQAGPGIQYF

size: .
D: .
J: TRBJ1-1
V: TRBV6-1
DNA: TGTGCCAGCATTAGCACTGAAGCTTTCTTT
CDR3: CASISTEAFF

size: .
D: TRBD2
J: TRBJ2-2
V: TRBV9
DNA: TGTGCCAGCAGCAAGACTAGCGGGGGAGCTAACACCGGGGAGCTGTTTTTT
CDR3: CASSKTSGGANTGELFF

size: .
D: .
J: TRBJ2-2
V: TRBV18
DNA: TGTGCCAGCTCACCACCAATTTCGGCAGGGCTGAACACCGGGGAGCTGTTTTTT
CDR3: CASSPPISAGLNTGELFF

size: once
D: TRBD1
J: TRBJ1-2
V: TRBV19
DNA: TGTGCCAGTAGTATCCGGGTTGGGGGACAGTCCTATGGCTACACCTTC
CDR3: CASSIRVGGQSYGYTF

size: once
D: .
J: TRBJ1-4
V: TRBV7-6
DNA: TGTGCCAGCAGCCAAAACCAGGGTCATAATGAAAAACTGTTTTTT
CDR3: CASSQNQGHNEKLFF

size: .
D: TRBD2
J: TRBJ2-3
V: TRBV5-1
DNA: TGCGCCAGCAGCTTGAGGCTAGCGGGAGCCCTTAGCACAGATACGCAGTATTTT
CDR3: CASSLRLAGALSTDTQYF

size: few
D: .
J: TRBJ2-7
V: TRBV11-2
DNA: TGTGCCAGCAGCCGCGACTCCCTTGCCCACGAGCAGTACTTC
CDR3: CASSRDSLAHEQYF